This T cell receptor beta chain was recorded in a study of graft-versus-host responses after intestinal transplantation. Only in-frame clones appear in the TCRdb table, and some are missing; sequencing was by immunoSEQ multiplex PCR. The sample consists of about 98,000 clones, 86% of them appearing once. Sequencing was performed on PBMCs, taken 255 days after intestinal transplant. The sequence was obtained from a human patient who received an intestinal transplant, so some T cells may come from the graft donor.

CDR3: CASSLGYRNTEAFF. The CDR3 DNA reads as TGTGCCAGTAGTCTAGGGTACAGGAACACTGAAGCTTTCTTT. This sequence joins TRBV19 and TRBJ1-1; D not resolved. This CDR3 has 14 residues. Germline V gene lookup returns CDR1 LNHDA and CDR2 SQIVND (reference sequence). V was pared by 5 bases and J by 1 base, with 11 bases between. Supplemented by reference TRBV19 and TRBJ1-1, the full variable domain reads DGGITQSPKYLFRKEGQNVTLSCEQNLNHDAMYWYRQDPGQGLRLIYYSQIVNDFQKGDIAEGYSVSREKKESFPLTVTSAQKNPTAFYLCASSLGYRNTEAFFGQGTRLTVV.